Listed below are T cell receptor beta chains from one sample, sequenced in a study of human versus mouse CDR3 diversity and MHC coevolution. Sequencing was performed with immunoSEQ multiplex PCR; in TCRdb, only in-frame clones are kept and a portion is missing. The table records roughly 81,000 clones, 93% of them present only once. The specimen sequenced was naive CD4+ T cells from blood. All receptors derive from a person aged 25 to 69 in good health. CDR3s include the opening cysteine and the closing phenylalanine or tryptophan. The size entry is marked missing in some rows and otherwise reads once, few, many or a size class.

j_call | cdr3_length | v_call | clone_size | cdr3_aa
TRBJ2-5 | 16 | TRBV11-3 | - | CASSLAGQGKVETQYF
TRBJ1-1 | 14 | TRBV18 | - | CASPNGSRGTEAFF
TRBJ2-7 | 15 | TRBV18 | - | CASSPQPGTTYEQYF
TRBJ2-7 | 14 | TRBV23-1 | - | CASSQLCQTYEQYF
TRBJ2-7 | 15 | TRBV7-8 | - | CASSLVQGQSYEQYF
TRBJ2-1 | 15 | TRBV5-4 | - | CASRGGGAPYNEQFF
TRBJ1-1 | 16 | TRBV18 | - | CASSHRDRVVGTEAFF
TRBJ2-7 | 17 | TRBV6-1 | - | CASSGTWGQGMGYEQYF
TRBJ1-6 | 15 | TRBV6-5 | - | CASSRDRAYNSPLHF
TRBJ2-7 | 13 | TRBV7-3 | - | CASSSSGRGEQYF
TRBJ2-6 | 14 | TRBV9 | - | CASSVYPGANVLTF
TRBJ1-2 | 12 | TRBV28 | - | CASSLSTTGYTF
TRBJ1-5 | 15 | TRBV5-1 | - | CASSFDGQWNQPQHF
TRBJ1-2 | 15 | TRBV19 | - | CASTAGLAVNYGYTF
TRBJ1-5 | 15 | TRBV4-1 | - | CASSQDLARNQPQHF
TRBJ1-2 | 15 | TRBV18 | - | CASSLETGVGYGYTF
TRBJ2-3 | 16 | TRBV2 | - | CASGGAAGARTDTQYF
TRBJ1-1 | 14 | TRBV6-5 | - | CASSPSRGHTEAFF
TRBJ2-3 | 13 | TRBV19 | - | CASSMWAADTQYF
TRBJ1-5 | 16 | TRBV2 | - | CASRAGRSVSNQPQHF
- | 15 | TRBV18 | - | CASSRIQGKGNEQYF
TRBJ1-1 | 13 | TRBV29-1 | - | CSVEKAPGTEAFF
TRBJ2-7 | 17 | TRBV7-9 | - | CASSLGGRQNKFYEQYF
TRBJ1-1 | 13 | TRBV2 | - | CASSDVGNTEAFF
- | 12 | TRBV2 | - | CASRTDYYEQYF
TRBJ2-1 | 17 | TRBV11-2 | - | CASSLAPGGGPYNEQFF
TRBJ2-1 | 13 | TRBV11-2 | - | CASSPRGGLEQFF
TRBJ2-3 | 16 | TRBV11-1 | - | CASSFEGTPMRDTQYF
TRBJ1-1 | 14 | TRBV5-1 | once | CASSLTGTNTEAFF
TRBJ2-7 | 13 | TRBV7-9 | - | CASSVLGGYEQYF
TRBJ1-2 | 19 | TRBV7-9 | - | CASSLGGGDRGLTFYGYTF
TRBJ2-7 | 13 | TRBV30 | - | CAWTIDSPYEQYF
TRBJ2-5 | 13 | TRBV7-9 | - | CASNVLAEETQYF
TRBJ1-1 | 17 | TRBV4-1 | - | CASSQDLLGHKNTEAFF
TRBJ2-7 | 13 | TRBV6-5 | - | CASSYSRQLLQYF
TRBJ1-3 | 13 | TRBV10-3 | few | CAIHRTAGNTIYF
TRBJ2-1 | 15 | TRBV6-5 | - | CATRPWREGNNEQFF
TRBJ1-2 | 13 | TRBV28 | - | CASSPDRLRGYTF
TRBJ1-6 | 16 | TRBV6-5 | - | CASSSSGWGVNSPLHF
TRBJ2-2 | 14 | TRBV29-1 | - | CSVGGQGRSGELFF
TRBJ2-1 | 12 | TRBV30 | - | CAYGLQYNEQFF
TRBJ1-5 | 15 | TRBV2 | - | CASTQTGKMGQPQHF
TRBJ1-4 | 15 | TRBV19 | - | CASRHPGQLNEKLFF
TRBJ2-2 | 13 | TRBV5-4 | - | CASNPENTGELFF
TRBJ1-2 | 15 | TRBV7-2 | - | CASSLEGTGSGGYTF
TRBJ1-5 | 11 | TRBV20-1 | - | CSAAGDQPQHF
TRBJ2-7 | 16 | TRBV15 | - | CATSRRTGEWPYEQYF
TRBJ1-2 | 13 | TRBV28 | - | CASRRQGSRGYTF